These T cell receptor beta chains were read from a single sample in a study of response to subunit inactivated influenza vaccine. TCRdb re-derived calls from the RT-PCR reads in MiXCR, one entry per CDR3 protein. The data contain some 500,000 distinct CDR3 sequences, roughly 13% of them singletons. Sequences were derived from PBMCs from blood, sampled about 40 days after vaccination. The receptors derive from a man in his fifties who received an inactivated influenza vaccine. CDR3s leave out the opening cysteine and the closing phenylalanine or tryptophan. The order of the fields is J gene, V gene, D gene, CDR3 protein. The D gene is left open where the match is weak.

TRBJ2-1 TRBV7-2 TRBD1 ASSHGTGGVFVSF
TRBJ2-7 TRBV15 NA ATSRVTGEQY
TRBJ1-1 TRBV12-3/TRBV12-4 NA ASSLNAMNTEAF
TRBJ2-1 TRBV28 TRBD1 ASSSWTGGNPNEQF
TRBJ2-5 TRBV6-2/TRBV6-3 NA ASSYARYQETQY
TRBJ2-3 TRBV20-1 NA SARVVENY
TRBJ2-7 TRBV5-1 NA ATSQTGQYEQY
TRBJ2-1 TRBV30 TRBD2 AWNVAGLGDEQF
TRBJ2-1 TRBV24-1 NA ATSDDAYNEQF
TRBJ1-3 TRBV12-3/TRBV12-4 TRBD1 ASSNRDRPGNTIY
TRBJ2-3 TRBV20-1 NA SARVRAVTDTQY
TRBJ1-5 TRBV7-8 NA ASNLGYNEHNQPQH
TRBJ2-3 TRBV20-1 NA SARKRTERTDTQY
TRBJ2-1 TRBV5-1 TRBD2 ASTNGGGTSYNEQF
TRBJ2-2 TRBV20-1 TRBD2 SAAGETTGELF
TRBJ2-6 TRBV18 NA ASSKLDSRAGANVLT
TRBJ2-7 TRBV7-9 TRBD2 ASTSPTSGTYEQY
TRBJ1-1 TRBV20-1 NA SADGGNIEAF
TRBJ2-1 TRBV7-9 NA ASSFAAYNEQF
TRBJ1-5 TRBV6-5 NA ASSDSDQPQH
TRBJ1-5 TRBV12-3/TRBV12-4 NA ASSYRNQPQH
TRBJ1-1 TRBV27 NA ASSSSTSGARTEAF
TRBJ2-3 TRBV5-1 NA ASRPGVGRDTDTQY
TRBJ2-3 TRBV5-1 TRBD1 ASSPEQGRTDTQY
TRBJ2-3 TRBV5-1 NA ASSLQGGLTDTQY
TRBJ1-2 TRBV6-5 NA ASSYFGEGTGYT
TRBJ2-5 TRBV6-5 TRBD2 ASSYSAGGGETQY
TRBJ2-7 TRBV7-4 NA ASSLPTPGGADSYEQY
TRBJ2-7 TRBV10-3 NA AFGGQY
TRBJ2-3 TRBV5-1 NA ASSLVNGDTDTQY
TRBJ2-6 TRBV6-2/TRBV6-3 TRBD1 ASRNDRGTGANVLT
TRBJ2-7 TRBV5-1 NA ASSLAGTYSYEQY
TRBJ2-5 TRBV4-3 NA ASSQDLGRAYQETQY
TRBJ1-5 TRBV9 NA ASSKEGVSNQPQH
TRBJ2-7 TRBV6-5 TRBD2 ASSYFVGLGASEQY
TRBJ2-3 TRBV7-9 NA ASSLAGGRIHTQY
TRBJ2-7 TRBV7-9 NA ASSLDNNYEQY
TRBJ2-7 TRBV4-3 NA ASSQDYWGREQY
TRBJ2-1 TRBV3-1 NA ASSFRGVNPYNEQF
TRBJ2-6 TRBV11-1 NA ASSPSRGASSGANVLT